These 8 T cell receptor beta chains share one sample of origin, sequenced in a study of cytomegalovirus exposure and HLA in healthy donors. Primers for the PCR totalled 60 Vbeta and 13 Jbeta. TCRdb keeps only in-frame clones here, not all; method: immunoSEQ multiplex PCR. The sample contains some 150,000 clones, around 79% of which appear only once. Sequencing was done on a sample of PBMCs. The receptors were sampled from a man aged 25-45 years in good health and CMV-seropositive.

The chain links TRBV6-1 to TRBJ1-1, with D unclear. The CDR3 has 12 residues. The V gene's germline CDR1 is MNHNS and CDR2 SASEGT. Deletions cut 8 bases from V and 4 bases from J, with 11 bases between. The DNA for the CDR3 is TGTGCCAGCGTTCGACAATCCACTGAAGCTTTCTTT. Residues: CASVRQSTEAFF.

This chain joins TRBV4-3 and TRBJ1-1, with D perhaps matching TRBD1 (5 bases). Trimming took off 0 bases at V and 4 bases at J, with 18 bases between the two ends. The V gene's germline CDR1 is LGHNA and CDR2 YSLEER. The CDR3 runs to 17 residues. This chain's CDR3 is CASSQDLPRAGATEAFF. The CDR3 DNA is TGCGCCAGCAGCCAAGATCTGCCCAGGGCTGGTGCCACTGAAGCTTTCTTT.

The chain is built from TRBV25-1 and TRBJ1-3; 7 bases agree with TRBD1. V lost 2 bases to trimming and J lost 2 bases; unmatched junction nucleotides: 3. Germline lookup yields CDR1 MGHDK and CDR2 SYGVNS. CDR3 length equals 15 residues. The CDR3: CASSETTGTGNTIYF. For the CDR3, the DNA is TGTGCCAGCAGTGAAACGACAGGGACTGGAAACACCATATATTTT.

The rearrangement joins TRBV28 to TRBJ2-5; 7 positions match TRBD2. Germline V lookup: CDR1 MDHEN, CDR2 SYDVKM. With 8 bases clipped from V and 5 bases from J, the junction kept 14 bases outside the gene matches. The CDR3 extends over 15 amino acids. The CDR3 is CASGGGGEGMETQYF. In nucleotides, the CDR3 is TGTGCCAGCGGGGGGGGAGGTGAGGGGATGGAGACCCAGTACTTC.

This clone has just one count. This sequence joins TRBV5-1 and TRBJ2-7; D is possibly TRBD2 (6 bases). CDR1 SGHRS and CDR2 YFSETQ come from the germline V gene. The CDR3 is 17 residues long. V lost 0 bases and J lost 0, with 16 bases in between. The CDR3 bases are TGCGCCAGCAGCTTGGAAACTGGGACTCCTAGCTCCTACGAGCAGTACTTC. Amino acids: CASSLETGTPSSYEQYF.

This chain uses TRBV6-6 with TRBJ2-7, with D possibly being TRBD2 (5 bases). Trimming took 7 bases from V and 4 from J, leaving 11 bases between them. The CDR3 sequence is 12 residues long. The germline gives CDR1 MNHNY, CDR2 SVGAGI (reference sequence). CDR3 sequence: CASTLTGYEQYF. The CDR3 DNA is TGTGCCAGCACCCTAACGGGGTACGAGCAGTACTTC.

This clone turned up a few times. The rearrangement links TRBV6-1 to TRBJ1-1; D is perhaps TRBD1 (5 bases). The CDR3 sequence is 13 residues long. Germline V gene lookup returns CDR1 MNHNS and CDR2 SASEGT. The V end lost 11 bases, the J end lost 3 bases, and 16 bases lay between the germline ends. The DNA for the CDR3 is TGTGCCGGTCAAGGGGCAGAATACACTGAAGCTTTCTTT. Protein: CAGQGAEYTEAFF.

Points on this clone: Because the CDR3's place on the DNA is in doubt, the DNA is left out and the CDR3 is given as listed by TCRdb. The chain links TRBV6-5 to TRBJ1-1. Germline V gene data show CDR1 as MNHEY and CDR2 as SVGAGI. The CDR3 totals 14 residues, both ends included. CDR3 amino acids: CASSSSGSTGEAFF.